This is a list of T cell receptor beta chains from one sample in a study of T cell changes during pregnancy in multiple sclerosis. Some clones are missing from TCRdb's copy, which holds only in-frame ones; the method was immunoSEQ multiplex PCR. The data hold around 50,000 clones, with around 92% observed a single time. The sample in question was CD4+ T cells from peripheral blood mononuclear cells, obtained in the third trimester of pregnancy. The receptors originated from a female donor with multiple sclerosis, enrolled in a pregnancy study. The CDR3 runs from the conserved cysteine through the conserved F or W. The order of the fields is clone size, V gene, J gene, D gene, CDR3 DNA, CDR3 protein. A D gene is named only where the DNA matches it firmly. Clone size is shown for a subset of rows, as once, few, many or a class of expanded clone.

once	TRBV5-1	TRBJ2-2	NA	TGCGCCAGCAGCTTGCCAGGGAACACCGGGGAGCTGTTTTTT	CASSLPGNTGELFF
NA	TRBV7-9	TRBJ2-7	TRBD1	TGTGCCAGCAGCCATTCCGGGGACAGGGGGCTCGAGCAGTACTTC	CASSHSGDRGLEQYF
NA	TRBV28	TRBJ1-5	TRBD1	TGTGCCAGCAGTTTAACTGGGACAGGGGAGCAGCCCCAGCATTTT	CASSLTGTGEQPQHF
NA	TRBV28	TRBJ2-1	NA	TGTGCCAGCAGTTTATGGGTGCGGGCGAGCTCCTACAATGAGCAGTTCTTC	CASSLWVRASSYNEQFF
few	TRBV5-1	TRBJ1-1	NA	TGCGCCAGCAGCTTGGATACGGTGAACACTGAAGCTTTCTTT	CASSLDTVNTEAFF
NA	TRBV29-1	TRBJ2-1	NA	TGCAGCGTTTACGGGAGCTCCTACAATGAGCAGTTCTTC	CSVYGSSYNEQFF
NA	TRBV5-1	TRBJ1-5	TRBD1	TGCGCCAGCAGCTTAACAGGGGACGGGGTTCAGCCCCAGCATTTT	CASSLTGDGVQPQHF
NA	TRBV5-1	TRBJ2-3	TRBD2	TGCGCCAGCAGCTTGCTTGGCGCGGGAGGGCCAATCGGAGATACGCAGTATTTT	CASSLLGAGGPIGDTQYF
NA	TRBV19	TRBJ1-1	NA	TGTGCCAGTAGTATAGTGGCAGGGAAGGCTGAAGCTTTCTTT	CASSIVAGKAEAFF
NA	TRBV19	TRBJ1-3	NA	TGTGCCAGTAGGATCGTCGGCTCTGGAAACACCATATATTTT	CASRIVGSGNTIYF
NA	TRBV29-1	TRBJ1-2	NA	TGCAGCGCACAGGAATATAACTATGGCTACACCTTC	CSAQEYNYGYTF
NA	TRBV5-1	TRBJ2-3	NA	TGCGCCAGCAGCTTCGGTTCCGGGGGACATACGCAGTATTTT	CASSFGSGGHTQYF
NA	TRBV28	TRBJ2-7	TRBD2	TGTGCCAGCAGACATGGGACTAGCGCCTACGAGCAGTACTTC	CASRHGTSAYEQYF
NA	TRBV6-5	TRBJ1-5	NA	TGTGCCAGCAGGCTCAGGGCGCTCGAGAATCAGCCCCAGCATTTT	CASRLRALENQPQHF
few	TRBV19	TRBJ1-5	NA	TGTGCCAGTAGTACTATCAAGATCATGAGCAATCAGCCCCAGCATTTT	CASSTIKIMSNQPQHF
NA	TRBV4-2	TRBJ2-3	TRBD2	TGTGCCAGCAGCCAAGGGACTAGCGGGAGGATCACAGATACGCAGTATTTT	CASSQGTSGRITDTQYF
NA	TRBV7-8	TRBJ1-2	NA	TGTGCCAGCAGCCTCGGACATACCAACTATGGCTACACCTTC	CASSLGHTNYGYTF
NA	TRBV6-1	TRBJ2-7	NA	TGTGCCAGCAGTGACAGGGGTCGCTACGAGCAGTACTTC	CASSDRGRYEQYF
NA	TRBV29-1	TRBJ2-7	TRBD1	TGCAGCGTCGGACAGGGCTGGGAGCAGTACTTC	CSVGQGWEQYF
NA	TRBV19	TRBJ2-2	TRBD1	TGTGCCAGTAGTACCCCCGGGACAGGGGGGACCGGGGAGCTGTTTTTT	CASSTPGTGGTGELFF
NA	TRBV15	TRBJ1-3	NA	TGTGCCACCAGCAGTCCCCAAGGCGGCAGAGCCTCTGGAAACACCATATATTTT	CATSSPQGGRASGNTIYF
NA	TRBV7-6	TRBJ2-5	NA	TGTGCCAGCAGCCTCAGGATGCGCAGGGAGACCCAGTACTTC	CASSLRMRRETQYF